This TCR beta chain was identified during a study of shared clonotypes between healthy human individuals. Broader study findings: The genetic and exposure-history diversity represented was limited by few donors.

CDR3 length: 14 residues. Naive CD8 isolation took CD45RO-negative cells positively selected for CCR7 and excluded terminally differentiated effector memory CD45RA+ cells. The table came from immunoSEQ multiplex PCR; TCRdb's copy has only in-frame clones and leaves some out. The sample contains some 2.1 million clones, roughly 94% of which appear only once. In the case of this clone: Its antigen is not known.

This TCR came from a man aged 18 to 29 in good health. The source material was naive CD8+ T cells sorted from blood. The V call is TRBV12-2, the J call TRBJ1-1. TRBV12-2 is termed a pseudogene. CDR3 sequence: CASRFRRSNTEAFF. The DNA of the CDR3 is TGTGCAAGTCGCTTCCGGAGGAGCAACACTGAAGCTTTCTTT.